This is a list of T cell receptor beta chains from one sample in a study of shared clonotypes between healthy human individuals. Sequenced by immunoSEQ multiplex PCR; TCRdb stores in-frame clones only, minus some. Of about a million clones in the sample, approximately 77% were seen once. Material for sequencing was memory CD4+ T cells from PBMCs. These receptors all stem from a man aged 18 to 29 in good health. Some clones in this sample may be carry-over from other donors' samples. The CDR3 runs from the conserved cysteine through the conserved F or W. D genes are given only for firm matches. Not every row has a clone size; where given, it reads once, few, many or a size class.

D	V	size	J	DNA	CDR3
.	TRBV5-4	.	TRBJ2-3	TGTGCCAGCAGCTCAATAAATTCAGATACGCAGTATTTT	CASSSINSDTQYF
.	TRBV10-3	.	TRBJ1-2	TGTGCCATCAGTGGGTCCGGGGGACTAATTGAAGGCTACACCTTC	CAISGSGGLIEGYTF
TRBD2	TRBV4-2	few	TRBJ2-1	TGTGCCAGCAGCCATTCGATGGTAGCGGGAGGTGAGCAGTTCTTC	CASSHSMVAGGEQFF
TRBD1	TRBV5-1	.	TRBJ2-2	TGCGCCAGCAGAGGACAGGGGGCAGCCGGGGAGCTGTTTTTT	CASRGQGAAGELFF
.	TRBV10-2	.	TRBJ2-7	TGCGCCAGCAGTCCAGGGAACGAGCAGTACTTC	CASSPGNEQYF
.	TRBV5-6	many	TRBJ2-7	TGTGCCAGCAGCTTCCTAGGCGAGCAGTACTTC	CASSFLGEQYF
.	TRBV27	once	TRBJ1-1	TGTGCCAGCAGTTTATCGCCTAACAGGGCGGCTGAAGCTTTCTTT	CASSLSPNRAAEAFF
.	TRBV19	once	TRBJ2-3	TGTGCCAGTAGTATTAGAGGAGATACGCAGTATTTT	CASSIRGDTQYF
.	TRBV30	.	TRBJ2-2	TGTGCCTGTCGACAGTTTGAGGAGCTGTTTTTT	CACRQFEELFF
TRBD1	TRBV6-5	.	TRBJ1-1	TGTGCCAGCAGGCAGGGGGCGGGCACTGAAGCTTTCTTT	CASRQGAGTEAFF
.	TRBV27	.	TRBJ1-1	TGTGCCAGCAGTCCGATGACAGGAGGGGGCACTGAAGCTTTCTTT	CASSPMTGGGTEAFF
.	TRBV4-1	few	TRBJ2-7	TGCGCCAGCAGCCAAGTTTCAGGGCGAGGAAGCCGGTACGAGCAGTACTTC	CASSQVSGRGSRYEQYF
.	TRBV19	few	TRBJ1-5	TGTGCCAGTAGTATCCCAAACAGGTATCAGCCCCAGCATTTT	CASSIPNRYQPQHF
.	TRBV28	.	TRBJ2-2	TGTGCCAGCAGTTCTCCCGGGAGGGAGCTGTTTTTT	CASSSPGRELFF
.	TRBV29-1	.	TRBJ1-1	TGCAGCGTTGTAAATCCGGGCCTGAACACTGAAGCTTTCTTT	CSVVNPGLNTEAFF
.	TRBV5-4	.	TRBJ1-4	TGTGCCAGCAGCTTCAGAAGTAGTAATGAAAAACTGTTTTTT	CASSFRSSNEKLFF
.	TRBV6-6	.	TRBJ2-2	TGTGCCAGCAGTTACTCGGGGGACCAAACCGGGGAGCTGTTTTTT	CASSYSGDQTGELFF
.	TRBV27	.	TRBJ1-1	TGTGCCAGCAGTATAAGGGGCCAGAACACTGAAGCTTTCTTT	CASSIRGQNTEAFF
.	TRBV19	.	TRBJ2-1	TGTGCCAGTAGTATGCAGGCGTCAACCTACAATGAGCAGTTCTTC	CASSMQASTYNEQFF
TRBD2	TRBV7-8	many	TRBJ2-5	TGTGCCAGCAGCTTAGCTGGCGGGAGCTTGGAGACCCAGTACTTC	CASSLAGGSLETQYF
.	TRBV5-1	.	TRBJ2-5	TGCGCCAGCAGCTTGGCGTACCAAGAGACCCAGTACTTC	CASSLAYQETQYF
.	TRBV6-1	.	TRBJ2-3	TGTGCCAGCAGTGAAGGCGAGGGTTACGGCACAGATACGCAGTATTTT	CASSEGEGYGTDTQYF
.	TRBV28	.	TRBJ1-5	TGTGCCAGCAGCTTAACCCACGGGGGCAAGGGCAATCAGCCCCAGCATTTT	CASSLTHGGKGNQPQHF
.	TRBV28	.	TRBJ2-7	TGTGCCAGCAGTTGGGGGCCTGCCGTCTACGAGCAGTACTTC	CASSWGPAVYEQYF